These 8 T cell receptor beta chains were all obtained from the same sample, sequenced in a study of cytomegalovirus exposure and HLA in healthy donors. Primers: 60 Vbeta forward and 13 Jbeta reverse. The protocol was immunoSEQ multiplex PCR, while the TCRdb copy is restricted to in-frame clones and leaves out a portion. Among 100,000 to 150,000 clones, over 75% were seen once, and the ten largest hold over 10%. Sequenced input: PBMCs. These receptors came from a woman between 40 and 50 years old in good health and CMV-seropositive.

The gene calls are TRBV6-1 and TRBJ2-5; 10 bases align to TRBD1. The CDR3 length is 15 residues. In germline, CDR1 is MNHNS, CDR2 SASEGT. The V segment lost 6 bases and the J segment 4 bases; nucleotides outside the gene matches: 8. Here the CDR3 reads CASSTSWTGGETQYF. CDR3 in DNA: TGTGCCAGCAGCACCTCGTGGACAGGGGGAGAGACCCAGTACTTC.

As DNA, the CDR3 is TGTGCCAGCACCGCGGACAGAAGCCAGCCCCAGCATTTT. It encodes CASTADRSQPQHF. This chain joins TRBV27 and TRBJ1-5, with D possibly being TRBD1 (6 bases). The germline V gene has CDR1 MNHEY and CDR2 SMNVEV (reference sequence). This CDR3 spans 13 amino acids. Trimming shortened V by 7 bases and J by 7 bases, and 14 bases separated the two germline ends.

The rearrangement links TRBV29-1 to TRBJ2-3, with D maybe TRBD1 (7 bases). The V gene lost 2 bases and the J gene lost 4 bases, with 13 bases spanning the gap. The V gene's germline CDR1 is SQVTM and CDR2 ANQGSEA. CDR3 length: 14 residues. The CDR3 region is CSVERGRGADTQYF. The CDR3 region has the DNA TGCAGCGTTGAACGGGGCAGGGGGGCAGATACGCAGTATTTT.

The chain links TRBV9 to TRBJ2-7; 11 bases agree with TRBD1. Germline V gene lookup returns CDR1 SGDLS and CDR2 YYNGEE. V lost 3 bases to trimming and J lost 3 bases; unmatched junction nucleotides: 5. CDR3 size: 15 residues. The CDR3 spells CASSAGQGDYYEQYF. The CDR3 DNA reads as TGTGCCAGCAGCGCGGGACAGGGGGACTACTACGAGCAGTACTTC.

The chain has TRBV2 and TRBJ1-4; the D is unclear. Germline lookup yields CDR1 SNHLY and CDR2 FYNNEI. Trimming took 2 bases from V and 1 from J, leaving 8 bases between them. The length of the CDR3 is 15 residues. The CDR3 here is CASSERRRTNEKLFF. The CDR3 DNA reads TGTGCCAGCAGTGAACGGAGGAGAACTAATGAAAAACTGTTTTTT.

The chain recombines TRBV7-9 with TRBJ2-7; 7 positions agree with TRBD1. The V gene end was trimmed by 0 bases and the J gene end by 7 bases; junction bases not matched to a gene: 6. The germline V gene has CDR1 SEHNR and CDR2 FQNEAQ (reference sequence). The CDR3 covers 14 residues. CDR3 amino acids: CASSLAITGDEQYF. The CDR3 DNA follows: TGTGCCAGCAGCTTAGCAATAACAGGGGATGAGCAGTACTTC. Full variable domain (missing parts from reference TRBV7-9 and TRBJ2-7): DTGVSQNPRHKITKRGQNVTFRCDPISEHNRLYWYRQTLGQGPEFLTYFQNEAQLEKSRLLSDRFSAERPKGSFSTLEIQRTEQGDSAMYLCASSLAITGDEQYFGPGTRLTVT.

The chain couples TRBV5-4 to TRBJ2-1, with D maybe TRBD1 (6 bases). CDR1 and CDR2 (germline): SGHNT, YYREEE (reference sequence). The CDR3 consists of 15 residues. Trimming cost V 3 bases and J 8 bases, with 18 bases left between them. In nucleotides, the CDR3 is TGTGCCAGCAGCTGGGATAACAGGGAGACGGATGAGCAGTTCTTC. Amino acids: CASSWDNRETDEQFF.

The gene calls are TRBV18 and TRBJ1-1, with D possibly TRBD1 on 5 matching bases. V lost 5 bases and J 3 bases, leaving 10 bases between the germline ends. CDR1 and CDR2 (germline): KGHSH, LQKENI. CDR3 length: 13 residues. The chain's CDR3 is CASSTGGYTEAFF. The CDR3, as DNA: TGTGCCAGCTCAACGGGGGGGTACACTGAAGCTTTCTTT.